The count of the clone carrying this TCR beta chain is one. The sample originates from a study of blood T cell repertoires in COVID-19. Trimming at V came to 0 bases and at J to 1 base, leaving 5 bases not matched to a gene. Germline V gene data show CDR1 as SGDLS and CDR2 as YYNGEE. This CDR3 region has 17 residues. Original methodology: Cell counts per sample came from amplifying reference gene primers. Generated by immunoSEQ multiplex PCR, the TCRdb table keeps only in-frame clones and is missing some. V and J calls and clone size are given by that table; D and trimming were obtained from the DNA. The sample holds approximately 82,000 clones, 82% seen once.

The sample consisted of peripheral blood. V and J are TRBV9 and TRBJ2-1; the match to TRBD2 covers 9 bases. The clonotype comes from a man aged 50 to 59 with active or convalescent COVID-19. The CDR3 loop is CASSVGHAGGSYNEQFF. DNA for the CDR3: TGTGCCAGCAGCGTAGGCCACGCGGGGGGGTCCTACAATGAGCAGTTCTTC.